The clone carrying this T cell receptor beta chain turned up a few times. Its specificity is unknown. The entry originates in a study of post-analysis software for immune sequencing data. Tagging with unique molecular identifiers was a feature of the TCR beta cDNA libraries. With roughly 0.85 to 11 million T cells as the source, 450,000 to 600,000 cDNA molecules resulted. TCRdb re-derived calls from the PCR reads in MiXCR, one entry per CDR3 protein. The sample comprises approximately 730,000 distinct CDR3 sequences, 40% to 55% of which are singletons, and roughly 4.5% rests with the top ten. The study, taken as a whole, reports: Significantly lower normalized Chao1 diversity was seen in multiple sclerosis patients than in controls. F measure grouped same-batch samples tightly together. Elevated frequency relative to controls characterized four or five TRBV segments in patients, TRBV5-6, TRBV5-1 and TRBV20-1 among them.

This CDR3 is built from 13 residues. Trimming left V 5 bases short and J 4 bases short, with 10 bases between. CDR1 and CDR2 (germline): SEHNR, FQNEAQ (reference sequence). The specimen was blood. The receptor's source is a girl under 18 with multiple sclerosis. The V and J genes are TRBV7-9 and TRBJ2-3; D perhaps matches TRBD1 (6 bases). The chain's CDR3 is CASSNAGADTQYF. DNA of the CDR3: TGTGCCAGCAGCAACGCAGGGGCAGATACGCAGTATTTT. The complete variable domain, with remaining parts taken from reference TRBV7-9 and TRBJ2-3, reads DTGVSQNPRHKITKRGQNVTFRCDPISEHNRLYWYRQTLGQGPEFLTYFQNEAQLEKSRLLSDRFSAERPKGSFSTLEIQRTEQGDSAMYLCASSNAGADTQYFGPGTRLTVL.